These 14 T cell receptor beta chains share one sample of origin, sequenced in a study of shared clonotypes between healthy human individuals. Assay: immunoSEQ multiplex PCR; the TCRdb copy retains only in-frame clones and omits some. This sample carries some 1.5 million clones, roughly 95% of them seen once, and the ten largest clones take 1% to 1.5%. The material sequenced was naive CD4+ T cells sorted from blood. Described subset: CD45RA+ positively selected. These receptors came from a man aged 25 to 40 in good health.

Here the CDR3 DNA reads TGTGCCAGCTCACCGGCAAGCGGTCTGGGGGAGACCCAGTACTTC. This gives the protein CASSPASGLGETQYF. The J gene is TRBJ2-5, the V gene TRBV18, with D perhaps matching TRBD2 (5 bases). Looked up from germline, CDR1 is KGHSH and CDR2 is LQKENI. V lost 3 bases and J lost 5, with 16 bases in between. This CDR3 is 15 amino acids long.

This chain uses TRBV10-3 with TRBJ2-7; D perhaps matches TRBD1 (6 bases). The V gene lost 8 bases and the J gene lost 3 bases, with 14 bases spanning the gap. The CDR3 runs 13 residues. The germline V gene encodes CDR1 ENHRY and CDR2 SYGVKD. CDR3 amino acids: CAIGPGGSYEQYF. The CDR3 coding sequence is TGTGCCATCGGCCCTGGGGGCAGCTACGAGCAGTACTTC.

This clone showed up just once. V gene TRBV6-1 combines with J gene TRBJ2-7, with TRBD2 matching 8 bases. This CDR3 is built from 15 residues. Germline V gives CDR1 MNHNS, CDR2 SASEGT. The V gene end was trimmed by 7 bases and the J gene end by 0 bases; junction bases not matched to a gene: 8. The CDR3 DNA is TGTGCCAGCATAGAGTCTAGCGGGTTCTCCTACGAGCAGTACTTC. It codes for CASIESSGFSYEQYF.

V gene TRBV28 combines with J gene TRBJ2-7; D is undetermined. The CDR3 runs to 16 residues. V lost 5 bases, J lost 1 base, and 18 bases lay in between. Per germline, CDR1 MDHEN and CDR2 SYDVKM. This CDR3 is CASSPPARRLSYEQYF. The CDR3 coding sequence is TGTGCCAGCAGTCCCCCCGCCAGGCGATTATCCTACGAGCAGTACTTC.

The CDR3 coding sequence is TGTGCCAGCAGTTCCCTTGTCGGGAGGGCTGACGGGGAGCTGTTTTTT. It translates to CASSSLVGRADGELFF. This sequence joins TRBV27 and TRBJ2-2; 8 positions match TRBD2. The germline gives CDR1 MNHEY, CDR2 SMNVEV (reference sequence). The CDR3 consists of 16 residues. The ends lost 4 bases at V and 7 bases at J; junction bases unmatched: 11.

This CDR3 reads CASSPQRGGGEQFF. The CDR3 DNA sequence: TGTGCCAGCTCACCACAAAGGGGGGGCGGTGAGCAGTTCTTC. V and J are TRBV18 and TRBJ2-1, with D perhaps TRBD2 (7 bases). The V end was cut by 1 base, the J end by 9 bases, with 13 bases between. Germline CDR1 and CDR2: KGHSH and LQKENI. The CDR3 contains 14 residues.

This chain connects TRBV19 to TRBJ2-2; the match to TRBD2 covers 11 bases. CDR1 is LNHDA, CDR2 SQIVND, per germline (reference sequence). The junction had 9 bases not matched to a gene; V was cut back by 1 base and J by 5 bases. This CDR3 region has 18 residues. Here the CDR3 DNA reads TGTGCCAGTAGTATAGCACGGCTAGCGGGAGGAGGGACCGGGGAGCTGTTTTTT. This gives the protein CASSIARLAGGGTGELFF.

The chain joins TRBV4-1 to TRBJ2-7; TRBD2 matches at 10 bases. This CDR3 comprises 18 residues. Germline V gene sequence: CDR1 MGHRA, CDR2 YSYEKL. V lost 0 bases, J lost 0 bases, and 8 bases stayed unmatched. In DNA form, the CDR3 reads TGCGCCAGCAGCCAAGAGGGTCTAGCGGGAGTCCGCTCCTACGAGCAGTACTTC. Translated, it gives CASSQEGLAGVRSYEQYF.

The chain links TRBV11-2 to TRBJ2-5; the D gene is possibly TRBD1 (5 bases). The V gene lost 3 bases and the J gene lost 5 bases, with 10 bases spanning the gap. The CDR3 extends over 13 amino acids. Germline V gives CDR1 SGHAT, CDR2 FQNNGV. The CDR3, as DNA: TGTGCCAGCAGCTTGGAATACAGGGAGACCCAGTACTTC. This encodes CASSLEYRETQYF.

Regarding this clone: At the DNA level, this CDR3 is encoded by other sequences in the same sample as well. V is TRBV5-4 and J is TRBJ2-3; D unclear. In germline, CDR1 is SGHNT, CDR2 YYREEE (reference sequence). The CDR3 totals 11 residues. Trimming shortened V by 1 base and J by 6 bases, and 3 bases separated the two germline ends. This chain's CDR3 is CASSLRDTQYF. CDR3 bases: TGTGCCAGCAGCTTGCGGGATACGCAGTATTTT.

The chain carries TRBV28 and TRBJ2-3; tentative D call: TRBD1 (6 bases). The CDR3 has 15 amino acids. Germline V gene data show CDR1 as MDHEN and CDR2 as SYDVKM. Trimming removed 10 bases from V and 1 base from J, with 18 bases in between. In DNA form, the CDR3 reads TGTGCCACGCACCCCACAGGGCCACGCACAGATACGCAGTATTTT. Protein sequence: CATHPTGPRTDTQYF.

A note on this clone: The same CDR3 is also encoded by other DNA sequences in this sample. The chain has TRBV19 and TRBJ1-1, with D maybe TRBD1 (5 bases). Trimming removed 5 bases from V and 4 bases from J, with 8 bases in between. In germline, CDR1 is LNHDA, CDR2 SQIVND (reference sequence). CDR3 length: 12 amino acids. As DNA, the CDR3 is TGTGCCAGTAGTCGAGGGGCCACTGAAGCTTTCTTT. As protein: CASSRGATEAFF.

The rearrangement joins TRBV11-2 to TRBJ1-4; D uncertain. Trimming took off 5 bases at V and 1 base at J, with 17 bases between the two ends. The CDR3 totals 17 residues. Germline assignment: CDR1 SGHAT and CDR2 FQNNGV. The CDR3: CASSPGRGFKTNEKLFF. DNA for the CDR3: TGTGCCAGCAGCCCCGGGCGCGGGTTTAAAACTAATGAAAAACTGTTTTTT.

The gene calls are TRBV5-4 and TRBJ2-3, with 10 bases matching TRBD2. Losses at the gene ends were 2 bases for V and 2 bases for J; bases not matched to a gene: 14. CDR3 length: 19 amino acids. From germline, CDR1 is SGHNT and CDR2 YYREEE (reference sequence). The CDR3 nucleotides are TGTGCCAGCAGCTTCCCCCTGCCAGCGGGAGGGCCGAACACAGATACGCAGTATTTT. Its translation: CASSFPLPAGGPNTDTQYF.